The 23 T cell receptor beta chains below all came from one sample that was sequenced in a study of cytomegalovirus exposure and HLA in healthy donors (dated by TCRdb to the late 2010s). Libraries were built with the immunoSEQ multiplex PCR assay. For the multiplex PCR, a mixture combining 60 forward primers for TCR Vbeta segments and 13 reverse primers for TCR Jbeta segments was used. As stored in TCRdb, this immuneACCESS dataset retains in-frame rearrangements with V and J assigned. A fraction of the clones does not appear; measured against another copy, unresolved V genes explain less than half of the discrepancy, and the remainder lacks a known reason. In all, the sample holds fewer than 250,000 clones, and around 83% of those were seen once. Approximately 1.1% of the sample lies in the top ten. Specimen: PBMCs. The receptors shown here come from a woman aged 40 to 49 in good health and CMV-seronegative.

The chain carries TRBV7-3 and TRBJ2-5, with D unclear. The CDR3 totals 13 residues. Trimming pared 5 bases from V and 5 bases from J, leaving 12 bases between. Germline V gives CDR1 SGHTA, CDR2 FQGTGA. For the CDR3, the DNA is TGTGCCAGCAGCCCTGGCCGATCTGAGACCCAGTACTTC. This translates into CASSPGRSETQYF.

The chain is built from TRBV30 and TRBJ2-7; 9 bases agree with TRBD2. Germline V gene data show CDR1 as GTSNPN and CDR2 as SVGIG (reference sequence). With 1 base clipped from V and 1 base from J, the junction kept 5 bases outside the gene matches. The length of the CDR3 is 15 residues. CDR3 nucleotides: TGTGCCTGGAGTGATCTAGCGGGGCGTTCCTACGAGCAGTACTTC. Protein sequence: CAWSDLAGRSYEQYF. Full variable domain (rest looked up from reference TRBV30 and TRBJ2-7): SQTIHQWPATLVQPVGSPLSLECTVEGTSNPNLYWYRQAAGRGLQLLFYSVGIGQISSEVPQNLSASRPQDRQFILSSKKLLLSDSGFYLCAWSDLAGRSYEQYFGPGTRLTVT.

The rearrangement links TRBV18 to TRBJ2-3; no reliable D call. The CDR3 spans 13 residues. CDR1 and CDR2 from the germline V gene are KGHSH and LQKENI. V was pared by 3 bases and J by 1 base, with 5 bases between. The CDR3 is CASSPAGTDTQYF. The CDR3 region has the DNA TGTGCCAGCTCACCTGCGGGCACAGATACGCAGTATTTT. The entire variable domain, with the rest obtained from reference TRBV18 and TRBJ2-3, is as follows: NAGVMQNPRHLVRRRGQEARLRCSPMKGHSHVYWYRQLPEEGLKFMVYLQKENIIDESGMPKERFSAEFPKEGPSILRIQQVVRGDSAAYFCASSPAGTDTQYFGPGTRLTVL.

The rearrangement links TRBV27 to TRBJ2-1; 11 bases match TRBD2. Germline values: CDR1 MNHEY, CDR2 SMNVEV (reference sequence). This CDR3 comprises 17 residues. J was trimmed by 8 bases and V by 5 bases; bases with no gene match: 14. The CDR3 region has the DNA TGTGCCAGCAGTGACCACCTCCTAGCGGGAGGTGGGGATGAGCAGTTCTTC. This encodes CASSDHLLAGGGDEQFF.

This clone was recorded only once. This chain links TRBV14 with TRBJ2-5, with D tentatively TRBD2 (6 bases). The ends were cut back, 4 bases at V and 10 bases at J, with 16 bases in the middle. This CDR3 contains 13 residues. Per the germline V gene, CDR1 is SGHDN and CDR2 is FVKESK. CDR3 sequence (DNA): TGTGCCAGCAGCCCACCCGTCGGGGGAAACCAGTACTTC. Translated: CASSPPVGGNQYF.

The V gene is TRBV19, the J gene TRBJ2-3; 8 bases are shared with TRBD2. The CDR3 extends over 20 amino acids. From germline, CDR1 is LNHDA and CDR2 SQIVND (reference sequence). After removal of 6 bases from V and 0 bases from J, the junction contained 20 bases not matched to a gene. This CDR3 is CASRGRGPPIAGKSTDTQYF. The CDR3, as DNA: TGTGCCAGTAGAGGGCGGGGCCCCCCTATAGCGGGAAAGAGCACAGATACGCAGTATTTT.

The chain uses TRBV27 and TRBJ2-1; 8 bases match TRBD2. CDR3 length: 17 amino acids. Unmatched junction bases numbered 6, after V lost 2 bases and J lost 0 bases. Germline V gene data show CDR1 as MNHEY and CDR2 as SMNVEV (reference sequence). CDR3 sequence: CASSLGTSGGSYNEQFF. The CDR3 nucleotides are TGTGCCAGCAGTTTAGGAACTAGCGGAGGCTCCTACAATGAGCAGTTCTTC.

In DNA, the CDR3 is TGTGCCAGCAGTTTATCGATGGGGAGTAGCAATGAGCAGTTCTTC. Residues: CASSLSMGSSNEQFF. V is TRBV27 and J is TRBJ2-1; the D gene is possibly TRBD2 (5 bases). The length of the CDR3 is 15 residues. CDR1 and CDR2 (germline): MNHEY, SMNVEV (reference sequence). Deletions cut 0 bases from V and 6 bases from J, with 12 bases between.

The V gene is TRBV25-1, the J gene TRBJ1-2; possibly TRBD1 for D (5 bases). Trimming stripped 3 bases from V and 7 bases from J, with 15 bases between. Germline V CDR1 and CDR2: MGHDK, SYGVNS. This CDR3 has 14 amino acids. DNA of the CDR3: TGTGCCAGCAGTGAGTCGGCAGGGCCTATTGGCTACACCTTC. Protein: CASSESAGPIGYTF.

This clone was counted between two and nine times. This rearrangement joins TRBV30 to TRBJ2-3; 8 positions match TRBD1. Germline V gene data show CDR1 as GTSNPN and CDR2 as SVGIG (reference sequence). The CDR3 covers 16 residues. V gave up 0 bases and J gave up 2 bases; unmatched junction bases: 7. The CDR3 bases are TGTGCCTGGAGTGTACGCAGGGGGCATTACACAGATACGCAGTATTTT. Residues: CAWSVRRGHYTDTQYF.

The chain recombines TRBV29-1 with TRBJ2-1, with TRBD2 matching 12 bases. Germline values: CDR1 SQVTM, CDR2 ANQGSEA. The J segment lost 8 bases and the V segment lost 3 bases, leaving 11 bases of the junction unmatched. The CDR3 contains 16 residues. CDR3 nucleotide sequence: TGCAGCGTTGACTCTCTGACTAGCGGGAGTGAGGATGAGCAGTTCTTC. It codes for CSVDSLTSGSEDEQFF.

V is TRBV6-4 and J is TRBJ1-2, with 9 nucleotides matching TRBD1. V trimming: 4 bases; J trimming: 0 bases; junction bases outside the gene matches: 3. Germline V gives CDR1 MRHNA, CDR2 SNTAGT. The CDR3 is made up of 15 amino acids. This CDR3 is CASSVGQGTNYGYTF. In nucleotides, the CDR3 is TGTGCCAGCAGTGTTGGACAGGGGACTAACTATGGCTACACCTTC.

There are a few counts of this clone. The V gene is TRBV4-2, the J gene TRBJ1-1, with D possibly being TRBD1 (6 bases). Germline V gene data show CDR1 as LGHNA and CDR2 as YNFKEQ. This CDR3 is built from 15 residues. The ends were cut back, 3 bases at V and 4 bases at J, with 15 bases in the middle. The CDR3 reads CASSQSRGPGTEAFF. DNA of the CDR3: TGTGCCAGCAGCCAGTCCAGGGGTCCGGGCACTGAAGCTTTCTTT.

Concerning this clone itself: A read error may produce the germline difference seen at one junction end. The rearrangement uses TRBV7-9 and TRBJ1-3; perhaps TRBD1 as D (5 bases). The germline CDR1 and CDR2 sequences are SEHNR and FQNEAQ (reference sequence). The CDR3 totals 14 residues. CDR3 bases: TGTTCCAGCAGCGACGCCAGGGTCGGAAACACCATATATTTT. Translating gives CSSSDARVGNTIYF.

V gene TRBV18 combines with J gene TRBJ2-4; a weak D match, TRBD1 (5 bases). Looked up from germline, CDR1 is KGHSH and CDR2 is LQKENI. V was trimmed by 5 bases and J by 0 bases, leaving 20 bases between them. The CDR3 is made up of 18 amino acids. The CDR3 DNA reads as TGTGCCAGCTCAGCCCGTGGACAAGGAAGGAGAGCCAAAAACATTCAGTACTTC. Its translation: CASSARGQGRRAKNIQYF. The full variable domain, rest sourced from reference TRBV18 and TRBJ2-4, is NAGVMQNPRHLVRRRGQEARLRCSPMKGHSHVYWYRQLPEEGLKFMVYLQKENIIDESGMPKERFSAEFPKEGPSILRIQQVVRGDSAAYFCASSARGQGRRAKNIQYFGAGTRLSVL.

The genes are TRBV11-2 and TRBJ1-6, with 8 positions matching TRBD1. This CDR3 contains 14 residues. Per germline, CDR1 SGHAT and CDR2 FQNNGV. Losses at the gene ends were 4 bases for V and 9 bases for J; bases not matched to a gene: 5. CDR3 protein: CASSSDRGGSPLHF. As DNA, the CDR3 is TGTGCCAGCAGCTCCGACAGGGGAGGTTCACCCCTCCACTTT.

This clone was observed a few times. CDR3 sequence: CASSFDLGPLEAFF. CDR3 sequence (DNA): TGTGCCAGCAGCTTCGATCTGGGCCCCCTTGAAGCTTTCTTT. The rearrangement uses TRBV5-4 and TRBJ1-1; D is uncertain. Between the trimmed V and J ends, which lost 2 bases and 7 bases, there was a span of 15 bases. The germline gives CDR1 SGHNT, CDR2 YYREEE (reference sequence). The CDR3 runs 14 residues.

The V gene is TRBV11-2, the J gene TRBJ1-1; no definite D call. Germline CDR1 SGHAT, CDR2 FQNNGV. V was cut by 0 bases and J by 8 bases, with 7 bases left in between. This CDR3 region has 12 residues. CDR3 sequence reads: CASSLDRGEAFF. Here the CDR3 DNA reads TGTGCCAGCAGCTTAGATCGAGGGGAAGCTTTCTTT.

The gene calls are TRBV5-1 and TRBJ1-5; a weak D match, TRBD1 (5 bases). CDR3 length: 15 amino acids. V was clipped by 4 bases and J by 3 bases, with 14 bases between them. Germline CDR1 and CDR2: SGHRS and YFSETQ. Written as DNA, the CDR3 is TGCGCCAGCAGCCCGGGGACGGGACTCAATCAGCCCCAGCATTTT. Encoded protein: CASSPGTGLNQPQHF.

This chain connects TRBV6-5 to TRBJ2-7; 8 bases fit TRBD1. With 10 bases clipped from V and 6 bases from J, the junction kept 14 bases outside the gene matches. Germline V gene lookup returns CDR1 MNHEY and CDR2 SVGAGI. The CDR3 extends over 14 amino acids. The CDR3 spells CATRNPTGDGEQYF. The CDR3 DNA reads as TGTGCCACCCGAAATCCGACAGGGGACGGCGAGCAGTACTTC.

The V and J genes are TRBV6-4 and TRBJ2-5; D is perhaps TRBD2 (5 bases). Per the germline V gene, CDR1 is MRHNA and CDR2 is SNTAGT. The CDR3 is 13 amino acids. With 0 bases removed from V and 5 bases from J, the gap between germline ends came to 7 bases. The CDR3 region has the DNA TGTGCCAGCAGTGACTCGGGCGGGGAGACCCAGTACTTC. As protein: CASSDSGGETQYF.

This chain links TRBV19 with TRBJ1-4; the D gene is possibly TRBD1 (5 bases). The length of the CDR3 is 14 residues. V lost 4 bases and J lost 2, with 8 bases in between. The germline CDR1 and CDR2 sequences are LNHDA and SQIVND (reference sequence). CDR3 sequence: CASSSGDTNEKLFF. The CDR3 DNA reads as TGTGCCAGTAGTAGCGGGGACACTAATGAAAAACTGTTTTTT.

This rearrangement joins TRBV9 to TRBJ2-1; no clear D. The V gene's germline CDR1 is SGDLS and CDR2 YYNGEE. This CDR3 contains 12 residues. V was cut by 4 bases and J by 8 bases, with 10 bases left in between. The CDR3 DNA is TGTGCCAGCAGCTTATCCCGGGATGAGCAGTTCTTC. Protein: CASSLSRDEQFF. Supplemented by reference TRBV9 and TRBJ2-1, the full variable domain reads DSGVTQTPKHLITATGQRVTLRCSPRSGDLSVYWYQQSLDQGLQFLIQYYNGEERAKGNILERFSAQQFPDLHSELNLSSLELGDSALYFCASSLSRDEQFFGPGTRLTVL.